The 8 T cell receptor beta chains presented below share a single source sample, sequenced in a study of T cell responses to AZD1222 COVID-19 vaccine. The protocol was immunoSEQ multiplex PCR, while the TCRdb copy is restricted to in-frame clones and leaves out a portion. The sample holds 110,000 to 150,000 clones, roughly 91% seen once. Sequencing was performed on peripheral blood, taken 28 days after the second AZD1222 dose. Receptor source: an adult who received the AZD1222 COVID-19 vaccine.

The chain is built from TRBV9 and TRBJ2-1; D is unresolved. Germline CDR1 is SGDLS and CDR2 is YYNGEE. Trimming pared 0 bases from V and 7 bases from J, leaving 11 bases between. The CDR3 consists of 14 residues. The CDR3 sequence: CASSVDQEWNEQFF. CDR3 coding DNA: TGTGCCAGCAGCGTAGACCAGGAGTGGAATGAGCAGTTCTTC.

The chain joins TRBV28 to TRBJ1-5; tentative D call: TRBD1 (5 bases). Germline-derived CDR1 and CDR2 are MDHEN and SYDVKM. This CDR3 contains 15 residues. Trimming stripped 5 bases from V and 3 bases from J, with 14 bases between. The CDR3 sequence is CASSPGEGYNQPQHF. CDR3 nucleotide sequence: TGTGCCAGCAGTCCGGGGGAGGGATACAATCAGCCCCAGCATTTT. The variable domain in full, with the rest retrieved from reference TRBV28 and TRBJ1-5, is DVKVTQSSRYLVKRTGEKVFLECVQDMDHENMFWYRQDPGLGLRLIYFSYDVKMKEKGDIPEGYSVSREKKERFSLILESASTNQTSMYLCASSPGEGYNQPQHFGDGTRLSIL.

This rearrangement joins TRBV27 to TRBJ1-4; D is uncertain. CDR3 size: 15 residues. Germline-derived CDR1 and CDR2 are MNHEY and SMNVEV (reference sequence). V was shortened by 2 bases and J by 5 bases, with 12 bases between the two germline ends. CDR3 sequence (DNA): TGTGCCAGCAGTTTAAGGTTGCGGAAGAATGAAAAACTGTTTTTT. This translates into CASSLRLRKNEKLFF.

The chain employs TRBV21-1 and TRBJ1-4. TRBV21-1 is flagged as a pseudogene. The CDR3 runs 15 residues. CDR3: CASKTRRGIGEKLFF. CDR3 in DNA: TGTGCCAGTAAAACAAGACGAGGGATTGGGGAAAAACTGTTTTTT.

This clone was seen a single time. The V gene is TRBV7-2, the J gene TRBJ1-5; possible D gene TRBD1, 5 bases. V lost 4 bases and J lost 0, with 10 bases in between. The CDR3 has 15 amino acids. Germline V gives CDR1 SGHTA, CDR2 FQGNSA. In DNA form, the CDR3 reads TGTGCCAGCAGCTCCAGGGTTAATAGCAATCAGCCCCAGCATTTT. Translation: CASSSRVNSNQPQHF.

This clone was seen once. The rearrangement uses TRBV7-2 and TRBJ1-3; D gene unclear. Germline assignment: CDR1 SGHTA and CDR2 FQGNSA. V lost 1 base, J lost 0 bases, and 7 bases lay in between. CDR3 length: 15 amino acids. The CDR3 is CASSLGLSSGNTIYF. The CDR3 DNA reads as TGTGCCAGCAGCTTAGGCCTTAGCTCTGGAAACACCATATATTTT.

This sequence joins TRBV28 and TRBJ1-1, with D uncertain. CDR1 and CDR2 (germline): MDHEN, SYDVKM. V was clipped by 8 bases and J by 1 base, with 14 bases between them. The CDR3 extends over 14 amino acids. CDR3 sequence (DNA): TGTGCCAGCCTTGTTTCCTCGGGGAACACTGAAGCTTTCTTT. This translates into CASLVSSGNTEAFF.

V is TRBV29-1 and J is TRBJ1-5, with D unclear. Germline V gene lookup returns CDR1 SQVTM and CDR2 ANQGSEA. The CDR3 is 11 residues long. Trimming shortened V by 5 bases and J by 11 bases, and 13 bases separated the two germline ends. The CDR3 DNA reads TGCAGCGTTTCGGACTCATGGGCCCAGCATTTT. Its protein is CSVSDSWAQHF.